This section outlines one TCR beta chain sequence together with its context. Its antigen remains unidentified. UMI-tagged TRB cDNA libraries were built via 5' RACE. From the 5' RACE reads, TCRdb lists one entry per CDR3 protein and no DNA. Its table records 90,000 to 150,000 distinct CDR3 sequences. The entry originates in a study of CXCR3-negative and CXCR3-positive naive CD8 T cells. Whole-study findings and limits: Upon cryopreservation, CXCR3 expression partially decreased, and most assays used fresh PBMCs. Naive CXCR3-negative cells resembled naive CXCR3-positive cells in TRBV-TRBJ usage; memory cells differed. TRB CDR3s of CXCR3-positive naive cells were more hydrophobic than those of CXCR3-negative naive cells.

Germline assignment: CDR1 MNHEY and CDR2 SMNVEV (reference sequence). The length of the CDR3 is 15 residues. The material sequenced was naive CXCR3+ CD8+ T cells from blood. Subset denoted: CD45RO-CCR7+CD27+CD95- naive CD8+ T cells expressing CXCR3 (TNR3+). The TCR originated in a human donor in good health. Some clones in this sample may be carry-over from other donors' samples. The chain carries TRBV27 and TRBJ1-3. The CDR3 here is CASSLYQGAGNTIYF.